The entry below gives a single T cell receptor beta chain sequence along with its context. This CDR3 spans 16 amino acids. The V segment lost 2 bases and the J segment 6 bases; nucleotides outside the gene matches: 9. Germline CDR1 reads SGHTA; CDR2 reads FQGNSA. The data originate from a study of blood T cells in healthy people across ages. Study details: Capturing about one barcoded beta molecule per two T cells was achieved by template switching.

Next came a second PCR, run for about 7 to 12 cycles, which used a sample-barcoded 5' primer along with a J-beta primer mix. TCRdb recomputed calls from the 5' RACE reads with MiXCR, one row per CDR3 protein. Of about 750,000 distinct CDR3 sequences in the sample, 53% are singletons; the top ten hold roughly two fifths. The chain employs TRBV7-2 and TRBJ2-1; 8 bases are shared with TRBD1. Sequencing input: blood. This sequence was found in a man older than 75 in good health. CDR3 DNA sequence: TGTGCCAGCAGCTTAAATCCCCCGGACAGGGTCAATGAGCAGTTCTTC. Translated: CASSLNPPDRVNEQFF. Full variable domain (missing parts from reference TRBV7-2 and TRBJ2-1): GAGVSQSPSNKVTEKGKDVELRCDPISGHTALYWYRQSLGQGLEFLIYFQGNSAPDKSGLPSDRFSAERTGGSVSTLTIQRTQQEDSAVYLCASSLNPPDRVNEQFFGPGTRLTVL.